A single T cell receptor beta chain is shown here with its context. This entry comes from a study of early T cells in non-severe SARS-CoV-2 infection. This CDR3 contains 15 residues. CDR1 is MNHNS, CDR2 SASEGT, per germline. The V and J ends lost 2 bases and 4 bases respectively, with 14 bases between them. TCRdb itself ran the 5' RACE reads through MiXCR, one entry per CDR3 protein. The data hold 25,000 to 30,000 distinct CDR3 sequences, with about 10% observed a single time. Source material: whole blood. The chain carries TRBV6-1 and TRBJ1-2, with no clear D. This clonotype was obtained from an adult who was a healthcare worker with PCR-confirmed SARS-CoV-2 infection or an uninfected control (not recorded which). CDR3 nucleotide sequence: TGTGCCAGCAGTGAACTTGGAGAAGCGGCCTATGGCTACACCTTC. Residues: CASSELGEAAYGYTF.